These 19 T cell receptor beta chains were all obtained from the same sample, sequenced in a study of blood T cell repertoires in COVID-19. Some clones are missing from TCRdb's copy, which holds only in-frame ones; the method was immunoSEQ multiplex PCR. The repertoire includes approximately 140,000 clones, around 80% of them detected once, and over 12% sits in the top ten. The source material was peripheral blood. The receptors were sampled from a human donor with acute or convalescent COVID-19. The donor label of this sample is uncertain.

The chain carries TRBV11-2 and TRBJ1-1; D unclear. This CDR3 has 13 amino acids. Germline CDR1 and CDR2: SGHAT and FQNNGV. The V end was cut by 0 bases, the J end by 8 bases, with 10 bases between. The CDR3 DNA follows: TGTGCCAGCAGCTTAGATCCAAAATCCGAAGCTTTCTTT. This encodes CASSLDPKSEAFF.

The rearrangement uses TRBV19 and TRBJ1-1, with D tentatively TRBD1 (5 bases). The CDR3 loop spans 12 amino acids. V lost 4 bases and J 6 bases, leaving 9 bases between the germline ends. Germline CDR1 is LNHDA and CDR2 is SQIVND (reference sequence). CDR3 DNA: TGTGCCAGTAGTAAAGGGGTGGCTGAAGCTTTCTTT. It encodes CASSKGVAEAFF.

This clone has only a few counts. This chain links TRBV25-1 with TRBJ2-3, with D possibly matching TRBD2 (5 bases). Germline CDR1 and CDR2: MGHDK and SYGVNS. V gave up 6 bases and J gave up 7 bases, with 14 bases separating them. The CDR3 has 13 residues. The CDR3 spells CASSRPPSYTQYF. The CDR3 coding sequence is TGTGCCAGCAGCCGCCCTCCTAGCTATACGCAGTATTTT.

The rearrangement uses TRBV12-5 and TRBJ1-2; TRBD1 might be the D (6 bases). This CDR3 comprises 13 residues. The germline V and J ends were trimmed by 2 bases and 8 bases, with 12 bases remaining between them. Germline CDR1 is LGHNT and CDR2 is FRNRAP. This chain's CDR3 is CASGLLGGDGYTF. CDR3 nucleotide sequence: TGTGCTAGTGGTTTGCTAGGGGGAGACGGCTACACCTTC.

This chain links TRBV2 with TRBJ1-1, with TRBD1 identical over 7 bases. The V gene's germline CDR1 is SNHLY and CDR2 FYNNEI. CDR3 length equals 12 residues. V lost 6 bases to trimming and J lost 3 bases; unmatched junction nucleotides: 1. CDR3 amino acids: CASRDRDTEAFF. CDR3 sequence (DNA): TGTGCCAGCAGAGACAGGGACACTGAAGCTTTCTTT.

The chain's CDR3 is CASSPQSTGLSGYTF. As DNA, the CDR3 is TGTGCCAGCAGCCCACAATCGACGGGTCTATCTGGCTACACCTTC. The gene calls are TRBV7-8 and TRBJ1-2; D is undetermined. CDR3 length equals 15 residues. Germline V gene sequence: CDR1 SGHVS, CDR2 FQNEAQ. V was clipped by 5 bases and J by 7 bases, with 20 bases between them.

This clone is a singleton in its sample. The V call is TRBV4-3, the J call TRBJ1-3; no clear D gene. The CDR3 covers 15 residues. Germline CDR1 is LGHNA and CDR2 is YSLEER. Trimming cost V 4 bases and J 4 bases, with 14 bases left between them. This CDR3 is CASSPEAAEGNTIYF. In DNA, the CDR3 is TGCGCCAGCAGCCCGGAGGCAGCCGAAGGAAACACCATATATTTT.

The J gene is TRBJ1-2, the V gene TRBV19, with D perhaps TRBD1 (5 bases). The CDR3 is made up of 13 amino acids. V lost 6 bases to trimming and J lost 6 bases, with 14 bases between them. Germline CDR1 and CDR2: LNHDA and SQIVND (reference sequence). CDR3 nucleotide sequence: TGTGCCAGTAGGCCCCGGGGGGAGGATGGCTACACCTTC. This codes for CASRPRGEDGYTF.

The rearrangement joins TRBV10-3 to TRBJ2-4; tentatively, D is TRBD1 (6 bases). V gave up 7 bases and J gave up 0 bases, with 10 bases separating them. The CDR3 loop spans 14 amino acids. Germline assignment: CDR1 ENHRY and CDR2 SYGVKD. The CDR3 loop reads CAITPDRAKNIQYF. For the CDR3, the DNA is TGTGCCATCACCCCGGACAGAGCCAAAAACATTCAGTACTTC.

The chain has TRBV5-1 and TRBJ2-7, with D maybe TRBD2 (5 bases). Germline CDR1 reads SGHRS; CDR2 reads YFSETQ. This CDR3 region has 14 residues. The V gene lost 5 bases and the J gene lost 3 bases, with 15 bases spanning the gap. The CDR3 protein is CASRPPGGRYEQYF. CDR3 sequence (DNA): TGCGCCAGCAGGCCCCCCGGCGGGCGCTACGAGCAGTACTTC.

The V gene is TRBV7-9, the J gene TRBJ2-5; 9 bases map to TRBD2. Losses at the gene ends were 5 bases for V and 4 bases for J; bases not matched to a gene: 8. There are 15 residues in the CDR3. The germline CDR1 and CDR2 sequences are SEHNR and FQNEAQ (reference sequence). CDR3 DNA sequence: TGTGCCAGCAGCACCCTGACTAGCGGCGGAGAGACCCAGTACTTC. Amino acid sequence: CASSTLTSGGETQYF.

In its sample, this clone was seen a few times. The chain uses TRBV6-2 or TRBV6-3 and TRBJ1-1; 7 nucleotides align to TRBD1. CDR3 length: 14 amino acids. CDR1 MNHEY and CDR2 SVGEGT come from the germline V gene. V lost 5 bases, J lost 4 bases, and 7 bases stayed unmatched. The CDR3 loop reads CASSTTGASTEAFF. The CDR3 DNA reads as TGTGCCAGCAGTACTACAGGGGCATCCACTGAAGCTTTCTTT.

The gene calls are TRBV9 and TRBJ2-7; D is perhaps TRBD1 (6 bases). The CDR3 is 14 amino acids. Trimming took off 4 bases at V and 3 bases at J, with 14 bases between the two ends. Germline lookup yields CDR1 SGDLS and CDR2 YYNGEE. CDR3 sequence (DNA): TGTGCCAGCAGCCAAGGACAGTTGGGCTACGAGCAGTACTTC. Translated, it gives CASSQGQLGYEQYF.

This clone was detected a few times. The chain is built from TRBV21-1 and TRBJ1-2. TRBV21-1 is an annotated pseudogene. This CDR3 is 12 amino acids long. The CDR3: CASIGGGNGYTF. For the CDR3, the DNA is TGTGCCAGCATCGGGGGAGGGAACGGCTACACCTTC.

This clone was picked up one time. This CDR3 reads CASSQDLGRGPGSGNTIYF. The CDR3 nucleotides are TGTGCCAGCAGCCAAGATCTCGGCAGGGGGCCCGGCTCTGGAAACACCATATATTTT. This rearrangement joins TRBV3-1 (or the pseudogene TRBV3-2) to TRBJ1-3, with 8 bases aligning to TRBD1. The ends lost 0 bases at V and 0 bases at J; junction bases unmatched: 10. The CDR3 is 19 amino acids. Germline V CDR1 and CDR2: LGHDT, YNNKEL (reference sequence).

The V gene is TRBV29-1, the J gene TRBJ1-2; a weak D match, TRBD1 (6 bases). Germline V CDR1 and CDR2: SQVTM, ANQGSEA. The length of the CDR3 is 13 residues. Trimming took off 4 bases at V and 7 bases at J, with 16 bases between the two ends. Written as DNA, the CDR3 is TGCAGCGTTGCTGGATGGGGGCAGGGTGGCTACACCTTC. This gives the protein CSVAGWGQGGYTF.

The chain joins TRBV14 to TRBJ2-7, with D maybe TRBD1 (5 bases). Trimming took 6 bases from V and 4 from J, leaving 10 bases between them. The CDR3 length is 12 residues. From germline, CDR1 is SGHDN and CDR2 FVKESK. In DNA form, the CDR3 reads TGTGCCAGCAGTCCAAGGGGTTACGAGCAGTACTTC. This encodes CASSPRGYEQYF. The full variable domain, completed using reference TRBV14 and TRBJ2-7, is EAGVTQFPSHSVIEKGQTVTLRCDPISGHDNLYWYRRVMGKEIKFLLHFVKESKQDESGMPNNRFLAERTGGTYSTLKVQPAELEDSGVYFCASSPRGYEQYFGPGTRLTVT.

The V call is TRBV6-5, the J call TRBJ1-2, with D perhaps TRBD1 (5 bases). With 6 bases removed from V and 0 bases from J, the gap between germline ends came to 11 bases. Germline CDR1 and CDR2: MNHEY and SVGAGI. There are 14 residues in the CDR3. In DNA, the CDR3 is TGTGCCAGCAGATTAGACAGATCTAACTATGGCTACACCTTC. Translating it yields CASRLDRSNYGYTF.

The CDR3 DNA follows: TGTGCCAGCAGCTTAGCAGCGGGGGGGCTGTGGAAGACCCAGTACTTC. Its translation is CASSLAAGGLWKTQYF. The chain carries TRBV7-9 and TRBJ2-5, with 10 bases identical to TRBD2. Germline loops: CDR1 SEHNR, CDR2 FQNEAQ (reference sequence). CDR3 length: 16 residues. The junction had 7 bases not matched to a gene; V was cut back by 0 bases and J by 6 bases.